The rows below give T cell receptor beta chains drawn from one sample of a study of CD8+ T cells in alopecia areata. TCRdb keeps only in-frame clones here, not all; method: immunoSEQ multiplex PCR. The sample lists hundreds of thousands of clones; 45% to 70% were seen once. The source material was CD4+ T cells sorted from blood, sampled around week 53, from a patient treated with tofacitinib. All receptors derive from a human donor with alopecia areata. CDR3s include the opening cysteine and the closing phenylalanine or tryptophan.

j_call v_call cdr3_aa
TRBJ2-3 TRBV7-8 CASSLEGSERRGASTDTQYF
TRBJ2-3 TRBV15 CATSRVRAGTDTQYF
TRBJ1-2 TRBV12-5 CASGLGRYYGYTF
TRBJ1-6 TRBV7-9 CASSLDSYNSPLHF
TRBJ2-7 TRBV9 CASSVGLAGLSSYEQYF
TRBJ1-2 TRBV10-3 CAISESGTGDGYTF
TRBJ2-2 TRBV7-2 CASSPRYTGELFF
TRBJ1-1 TRBV19 CASIQTGGVNTEAFF
TRBJ2-5 TRBV6-1 CASTTEWETQYF
TRBJ1-1 TRBV7-9 CASSPGTENTEAFF
TRBJ1-5 TRBV30 CAWSVLRGGQPQHF
TRBJ2-7 TRBV7-9 CASSPAAGPIYEQYF
TRBJ2-3 TRBV13 CASSLTQSTDTQYF
TRBJ2-7 TRBV25-1 CASSRDGSRYEQYF
TRBJ2-7 TRBV15 CATSGTGGYEQYF
TRBJ2-2 TRBV7-2 CASSRTSGNTGELFF
TRBJ2-7 TRBV5-1 CASSPRTGDTYEQYF
TRBJ1-1 TRBV5-1 CASSEGAVNTEAFF
TRBJ2-4 TRBV5-4 CASSLAEGYKNIQYF
TRBJ2-2 TRBV5-6 CASSSGQGTGELFF
TRBJ2-5 TRBV5-4 CASSFLASGGARETQYF
TRBJ2-1 TRBV5-1 CASSLVAGHSGEQFF
TRBJ1-1 TRBV5-1 CASSGLQNTEAFF
TRBJ2-7 TRBV10-3 CAISDGAIEQYF
TRBJ2-1 TRBV30 CAWSRLVRGNEQFF
TRBJ1-6 TRBV21-1 CASYSPLHF
TRBJ1-5 TRBV30 CAWSVHGVLGQPQHF
TRBJ2-7 TRBV10-3 CAINPGQGSYEQYF
TRBJ2-7 TRBV25-1 CASSEDNSYEQYF
TRBJ2-3 TRBV5-1 CASSLGTGKDTQYF
TRBJ1-4 TRBV30 CAWRGQSEKLFF
TRBJ2-2 TRBV29-1 CSVEPPGTGELFF
TRBJ1-2 TRBV29-1 CSVVYGNGYTF
TRBJ2-3 TRBV6-6 CASRKTGVISTDTQYF
TRBJ1-2 TRBV30 CAWSQDVRSYGYTF
TRBJ2-5 TRBV2 CASMSLYLLRETQYF
TRBJ1-4 TRBV9 CASSPEGGTVEKLFF
TRBJ2-5 TRBV20-1 CSVAAETQYF
TRBJ2-5 TRBV7-6 CASSLAPLAVQETQYF
TRBJ2-5 TRBV2 CASEYQETQYF
TRBJ1-6 TRBV30 CAWGAGFNSPLHF
TRBJ1-5 TRBV6-5 CASSYSRADSNQPQHF
TRBJ2-3 TRBV5-4 CASSFVRAQSWGTDTQYF
TRBJ2-1 TRBV13 CASSPRSSYNEQFF
TRBJ1-2 TRBV7-2 CASSSGRTAYGYTF
TRBJ2-5 TRBV30 CAWSVASPYQETQYF
TRBJ1-5 TRBV5-1 CASSATGVDQPQHF
TRBJ1-2 TRBV19 CASSGSDRARSGYTF
TRBJ2-3 TRBV2 CASSDGNTQYF
TRBJ2-3 TRBV4-3 CASGEPSTDTQYF